The rows below give T cell receptor beta chains drawn from one sample of a study of OX40 agonist ivuxolimab in advanced cancers. Assay: immunoSEQ multiplex PCR; the TCRdb copy retains only in-frame clones and omits some. This sample has fewer than 90,000 clones; almost 95% occur once, and the top ten carry 2.5% to 3%. The specimen comprised CD4+ or CD8+ T cells sorted from blood, sampled in a trial of the OX40 agonist ivuxolimab. The receptors derive from an adult with an advanced solid tumor such as melanoma, head and neck, liver or kidney cancer. The CDR3 runs from the conserved cysteine through the conserved F or W. The order of the fields is CDR3 protein, J gene, V gene.

CASSLEGYIDGYTF TRBJ1-2 TRBV5-1
CASSMIRGTDTQYF TRBJ2-3 TRBV19
CASSGGDRPFSYEQYF NA TRBV2
CASSLAGVDYGYTF TRBJ1-2 TRBV5-1
CASSLGGGGYTF TRBJ1-2 TRBV7-8
CASPGTGVTEAFF TRBJ1-1 TRBV2
CASSLGPQQPQHF TRBJ1-5 TRBV4-1
CASSSWTEETQYF TRBJ2-5 TRBV5-1
CASSYDTSGSYEQYF TRBJ2-7 TRBV6-5
CASSNLGLAEQFF TRBJ2-1 TRBV28
CASSLTGLETQYF TRBJ2-5 TRBV13
CASSLTVGTEAFF TRBJ1-1 TRBV14
CASSVGYSGLVETQYF TRBJ2-5 TRBV2
CASSFAGEDTQYF TRBJ2-3 TRBV7-2
CASSPPSLSYEQYF TRBJ2-7 TRBV5-1
CASSPEEGRLEQFF TRBJ2-1 TRBV2
CAISDGPSGNTIYF TRBJ1-3 TRBV10-3
CASSMRTRSGYTF TRBJ1-2 TRBV19
CASSPVQNSGANVLTF TRBJ2-6 TRBV18
CASSLTYQSVNEQFF TRBJ2-1 TRBV5-1
CATLARAGLTDTQYF TRBJ2-3 TRBV15
CASSSTRDEQFF TRBJ2-1 TRBV6-4
CASRGQGVMGSPLHF TRBJ1-6 TRBV6-5
CASSLSGAYNEQFF TRBJ2-1 TRBV7-2
CASPPLHF TRBJ1-6 TRBV30
CASSLGTDRKAFF TRBJ1-1 TRBV7-9
CASSGGLLAGALGNEQFF TRBJ2-1 TRBV19
CASSASSGSWDEQFF TRBJ2-1 TRBV9
CASSLTSGRSYF TRBJ2-5 TRBV7-9
CASSLRGGNQPQHF TRBJ1-5 TRBV5-1
CASRDRQGTEAFF TRBJ1-1 TRBV25-1
CASSYGDRGYTEAFF TRBJ1-1 TRBV6-6
CASSQEGVSAYNEQFF TRBJ2-1 TRBV4-1
CASTPGGPGELFF TRBJ2-2 TRBV6-5
CAWAGTSGGRETQYF TRBJ2-5 TRBV30
CASSFHDRGNEQYF TRBJ2-7 TRBV28
CASSFQGETQYF TRBJ2-5 TRBV28
CASSLETGGASYEQYF TRBJ2-7 TRBV5-1
CASTPASGGDTQYF TRBJ2-3 TRBV5-1
CASSSPGNSEAFF TRBJ1-1 TRBV11-2
CASSLDPGETDTQYF TRBJ2-3 TRBV7-9
CASSLDRAGYTF TRBJ1-2 TRBV5-1
CAWSVGETQYF TRBJ2-5 TRBV30
CASSLVGTGANVLTF TRBJ2-6 TRBV7-8
CASSLASGTDTQYF TRBJ2-3 TRBV28
CASSLSAGYEQYF TRBJ2-7 TRBV27
CASSTAEEQYF TRBJ2-7 TRBV6-5
CASSLGRAGSSYNEQFF TRBJ2-1 TRBV7-8
CASSTSGTQYF TRBJ2-5 TRBV19
CAISEITGVLTDTQYF TRBJ2-3 TRBV10-3
CASSFGLDTDTQYF TRBJ2-3 TRBV5-1
CASNLDRDRVVGSYEQYF TRBJ2-7 TRBV28
CASSYTTSGRPNEQFF TRBJ2-1 TRBV6-6
CASSPHRGNTGELFF TRBJ2-2 TRBV7-9
CASSVAQGASLNYGYTF TRBJ1-2 TRBV9
CASSTLSSRVPGGQYF TRBJ2-7 TRBV18
CASNRDSSNPGELFF TRBJ2-2 TRBV4-2
CASSAVGNTEAFF TRBJ1-1 TRBV7-8
CATSWRGPARAFF TRBJ1-1 TRBV15